This TCR beta chain was identified during a study of cytomegalovirus exposure and HLA in healthy donors. The table came from immunoSEQ multiplex PCR; TCRdb's copy has only in-frame clones and leaves some out. The sample yields over 150,000 clones, roughly 90% seen once. In regard to this clone: What it recognizes is unknown.

Study findings and constraints: The study listed some 160 cytomegalovirus-associated TCR beta chains.

Trimming stripped 3 bases from V and 1 base from J, with 10 bases between. CDR3 length: 14 residues. Germline values: CDR1 SGHNT, CDR2 YENEEA. Sequenced sample: PBMCs. The genes are TRBV11-3 and TRBJ2-7; the D is unclear. This TCR was sampled from a man in his late teens or twenties in good health and CMV-seropositive. The CDR3 here is CASSFDAESYEQYF. The CDR3, as DNA: TGTGCCAGCAGCTTCGACGCGGAATCCTACGAGCAGTACTTC. The variable domain in full, with the rest retrieved from reference TRBV11-3 and TRBJ2-7, is EAGVVQSPRYKIIEKKQPVAFWCNPISGHNTLYWYLQNLGQGPELLIRYENEEAVDDSQLPKDRFSAERLKGVDSTLKIQPAELGDSAVYLCASSFDAESYEQYFGPGTRLTVT.